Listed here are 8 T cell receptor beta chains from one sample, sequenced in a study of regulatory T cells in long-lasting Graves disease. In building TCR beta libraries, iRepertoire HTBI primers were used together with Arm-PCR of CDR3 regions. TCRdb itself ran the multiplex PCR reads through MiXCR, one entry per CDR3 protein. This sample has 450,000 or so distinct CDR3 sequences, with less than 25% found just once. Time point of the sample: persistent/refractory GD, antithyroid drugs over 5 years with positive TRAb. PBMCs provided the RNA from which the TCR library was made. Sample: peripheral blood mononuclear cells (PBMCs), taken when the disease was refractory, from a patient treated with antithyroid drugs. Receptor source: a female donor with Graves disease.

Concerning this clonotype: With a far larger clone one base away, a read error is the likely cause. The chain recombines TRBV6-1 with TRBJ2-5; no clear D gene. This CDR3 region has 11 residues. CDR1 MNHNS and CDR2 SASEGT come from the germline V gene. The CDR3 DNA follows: TGTGCCAGCAGTCCGCAAGGGACCCAGTACTTC. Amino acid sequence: CASSPQGTQYF.

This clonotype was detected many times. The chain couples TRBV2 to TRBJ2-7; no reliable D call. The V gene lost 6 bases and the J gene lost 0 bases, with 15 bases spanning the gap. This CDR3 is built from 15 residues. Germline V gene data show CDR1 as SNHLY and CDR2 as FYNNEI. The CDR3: CASSPATASSYEQYF. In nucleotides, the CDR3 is TGTGCCAGCAGCCCCGCGACCGCCAGCTCCTACGAGCAGTACTTC.

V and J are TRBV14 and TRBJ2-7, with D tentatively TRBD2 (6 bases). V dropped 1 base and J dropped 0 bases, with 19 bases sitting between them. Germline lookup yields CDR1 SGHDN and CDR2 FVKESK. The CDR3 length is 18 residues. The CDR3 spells CASSQVGRFGLPSYEQYF. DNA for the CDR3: TGTGCCAGCAGCCAAGTGGGGAGGTTCGGACTCCCCTCCTACGAGCAGTACTTC. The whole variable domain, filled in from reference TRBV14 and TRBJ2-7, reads EAGVTQFPSHSVIEKGQTVTLRCDPISGHDNLYWYRRVMGKEIKFLLHFVKESKQDESGMPNNRFLAERTGGTYSTLKVQPAELEDSGVYFCASSQVGRFGLPSYEQYFGPGTRLTVT.

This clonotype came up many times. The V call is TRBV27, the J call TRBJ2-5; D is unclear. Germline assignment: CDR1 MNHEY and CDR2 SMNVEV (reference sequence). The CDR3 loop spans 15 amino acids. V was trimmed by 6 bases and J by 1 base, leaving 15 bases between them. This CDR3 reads CASRRGIMAQETQYF. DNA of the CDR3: TGTGCCAGCAGGAGAGGTATAATGGCCCAAGAGACCCAGTACTTC.

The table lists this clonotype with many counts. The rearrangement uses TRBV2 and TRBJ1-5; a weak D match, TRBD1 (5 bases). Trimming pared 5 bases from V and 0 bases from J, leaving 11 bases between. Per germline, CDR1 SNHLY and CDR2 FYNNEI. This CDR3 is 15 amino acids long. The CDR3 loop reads CASSRDSYSNQPQHF. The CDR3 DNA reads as TGTGCCAGCAGTCGAGACAGCTATAGCAATCAGCCCCAGCATTTT.

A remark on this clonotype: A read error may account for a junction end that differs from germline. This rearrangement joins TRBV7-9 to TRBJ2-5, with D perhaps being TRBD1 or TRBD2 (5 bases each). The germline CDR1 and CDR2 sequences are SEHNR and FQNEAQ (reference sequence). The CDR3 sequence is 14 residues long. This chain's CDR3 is CAGSLGRNQETQYF. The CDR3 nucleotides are TGTGCCGGCAGCTTGGGACGGAACCAAGAGACCCAGTACTTC.

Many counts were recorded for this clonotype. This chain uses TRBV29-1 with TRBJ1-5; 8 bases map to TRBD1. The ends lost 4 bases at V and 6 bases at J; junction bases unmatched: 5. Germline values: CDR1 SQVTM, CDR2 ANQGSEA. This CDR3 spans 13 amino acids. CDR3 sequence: CSVADRGGQPQHF. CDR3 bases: TGCAGCGTTGCCGACAGGGGAGGTCAGCCCCAGCATTTT.

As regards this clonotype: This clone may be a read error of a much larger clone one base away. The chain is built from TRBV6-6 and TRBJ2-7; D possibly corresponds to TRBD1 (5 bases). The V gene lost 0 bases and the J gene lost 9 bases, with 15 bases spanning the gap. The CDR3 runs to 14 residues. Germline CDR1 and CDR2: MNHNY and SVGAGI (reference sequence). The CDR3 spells CASSYSTPRGGQYF. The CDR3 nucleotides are TGTGCCAGCAGTTACTCGACGCCAAGGGGCGGGCAGTACTTC.